The 13 T cell receptor beta chains below come from one sample, sequenced in a study of T and B cells in COVID-19 patients. Multiplex PCR with BIOMED2 TRB-A/B primer pools amplified TRB rearrangements. TCRdb recomputed calls from the multiplex PCR reads with MiXCR, one row per CDR3 protein. The sample holds thousands of distinct CDR3 sequences, about 20% seen once. Each TRB amplification used roughly 230-550 ng of genomic DNA from blood. Material: blood. These receptors originate from a human donor with active COVID-19.

This clonotype is medium-sized in the sample. The V call is TRBV12-3 or TRBV12-4, the J call TRBJ2-5; either TRBD1 or TRBD2 may fit D (6 bases each). Deletions cut 5 bases from V and 2 bases from J, with 12 bases between. The CDR3 has 14 amino acids. CDR3 amino acids: CASSPGAVQETQYF. CDR3 in DNA: TGTGCCAGCAGTCCGGGGGCAGTGCAAGAGACCCAGTACTTC.

This clonotype has only a few counts. The V call is TRBV7-4, the J call TRBJ2-7; the D gene is possibly TRBD1 (7 bases). Germline V gene lookup returns CDR1 SGHVT and CDR2 SQSDAQ. V was trimmed by 2 bases and J by 0 bases, leaving 20 bases between them. The CDR3 is made up of 18 amino acids. As DNA, the CDR3 is TGTGCCAGCAGCTTAAGGGGTAGCGCGGGACAGCACTCCTACGAGCAGTACTTC. Its protein is CASSLRGSAGQHSYEQYF.

On this clonotype: The CDR3 does not end in the conserved phenylalanine or tryptophan, so this is likely a read error. This rearrangement joins TRBV7-6 to TRBJ2-1, with 14 bases identical to TRBD2. Losses at the gene ends were 5 bases for V and 10 bases for J; bases not matched to a gene: 19. Germline CDR1 is SGHVS and CDR2 is FNYEAQ. The CDR3 extends over 19 amino acids. CDR3 coding DNA: TGTGCCAGCAGCGCGGGGACTCAGGGACTAGCGGGAGTAAAAAAGGAGCAGTTCTCC. Translating gives CASSAGTQGLAGVKKEQFS.

This clonotype showed up just a few times. The chain couples TRBV29-1 to TRBJ2-5; the match to TRBD1 covers 12 bases. This CDR3 is 15 amino acids long. From germline, CDR1 is SQVTM and CDR2 ANQGSEA. The ends lost 5 bases at V and 5 bases at J; junction bases unmatched: 9. CDR3 DNA: TGCAGCGTTACGGGACAGGGGGCTGTGAGGGAGACCCAGTACTTC. As protein: CSVTGQGAVRETQYF.

This clonotype is labeled as medium-sized. The rearrangement uses TRBV6-2 or TRBV6-3 and TRBJ1-4; weak D call: TRBD1 (6 bases). CDR1 MNHEY and CDR2 SVGEGT come from the germline V gene. CDR3 length: 15 amino acids. Trimming shortened V by 4 bases and J by 4 bases, and 13 bases separated the two germline ends. Written as DNA, the CDR3 is TGTGCCAGCAGTTTGGGTCCCAGGGGTAATGAAAAACTGTTTTTT. It specifies CASSLGPRGNEKLFF.

By frequency in the sample, this clonotype is medium-sized. The chain links TRBV7-2 to TRBJ2-3; D is possibly TRBD2 (5 bases). This CDR3 has 16 amino acids. V was cut by 0 bases and J by 1 base, with 11 bases left in between. CDR1 and CDR2 (germline): SGHTA, FQGNSA. The CDR3 sequence is CASSLAASGRTDTQYF. The CDR3 nucleotides read TGTGCCAGCAGCTTAGCGGCCAGCGGACGCACAGATACGCAGTATTTT.

The gene calls are TRBV12-5 and TRBJ2-2; 8 bases match TRBD2. Trimming cost V 8 bases and J 6 bases; bases outside gene matches: 2. Germline V lookup: CDR1 LGHNT, CDR2 FRNRAP. This CDR3 comprises 12 residues. Here the CDR3 DNA reads TGTGCTAGTACAGCGGGAGCCGGGGAGCTGTTTTTT. Translated, it gives CASTAGAGELFF.

This clonotype was counted between two and nine times. The genes are TRBV4-3 and TRBJ1-6; D call uncertain. The germline V and J ends were trimmed by 4 bases and 7 bases, with 8 bases remaining between them. Germline loops: CDR1 LGHNA, CDR2 YSLEER. CDR3 length: 13 amino acids. In nucleotides, the CDR3 is TGCGCCAGCAGCCTTGGCGGAAATTCACCCCTCCACTTT. Its translation is CASSLGGNSPLHF.

Remarks on this clonotype: A much larger clone is a single base away; this may be a read error. This chain links TRBV5-4 with TRBJ2-3; D is perhaps TRBD2 (6 bases). The V gene lost 9 bases and the J gene lost 2 bases, with 16 bases spanning the gap. CDR3 length: 14 amino acids. Looked up from germline, CDR1 is SGHNT and CDR2 is YYREEE (reference sequence). The DNA for the CDR3 is TGTGCCACCAGGACTATTTGGACCACAGATACGCAGTATTTT. Its protein is CATRTIWTTDTQYF.

This clonotype was counted a few times. This rearrangement joins TRBV7-9 to TRBJ1-2, with a tentative D call TRBD1 (6 bases). The V end lost 2 bases, the J end lost 8 bases, and 12 bases lay between the germline ends. Looked up from germline, CDR1 is SEHNR and CDR2 is FQNEAQ (reference sequence). CDR3 size: 13 residues. The CDR3 sequence is CASSLPGEWGYTF. CDR3 coding DNA: TGTGCCAGCAGCTTACCAGGGGAGTGGGGCTACACCTTC. Together with reference TRBV7-9 and TRBJ1-2, the CDR3 gives the full variable domain: DTGVSQNPRHKITKRGQNVTFRCDPISEHNRLYWYRQTLGQGPEFLTYFQNEAQLEKSRLLSDRFSAERPKGSFSTLEIQRTEQGDSAMYLCASSLPGEWGYTFGSGTRLTVV.

This clonotype was seen only a few times. V and J are TRBV12-3 or TRBV12-4 and TRBJ2-1; D is undetermined. The V end lost 3 bases, the J end lost 0 bases, and 12 bases lay between the germline ends. CDR3 size: 16 residues. CDR3 sequence reads: CASSFEPQISYNEQFF. The CDR3 coding sequence is TGTGCCAGCAGTTTCGAACCTCAAATCTCCTACAATGAGCAGTTCTTC.

Sample share makes this clonotype medium-sized. The genes are TRBV19 and TRBJ1-1; 7 positions match TRBD1. The CDR3 consists of 13 residues. Trimming at V came to 8 bases and at J to 1 base, leaving 4 bases not matched to a gene. Per germline, CDR1 LNHDA and CDR2 SQIVND (reference sequence). The CDR3 nucleotides read TGTGCCAGTTTCGGACAGGAGAACACTGAAGCTTTCTTT. Protein sequence: CASFGQENTEAFF.

The chain combines TRBV6-1 with TRBJ2-7; TRBD2 agrees at 14 bases. Unmatched junction bases numbered 4, after V lost 5 bases and J lost 1 base. CDR1 MNHNS and CDR2 SASEGT come from the germline V gene. CDR3 length: 16 amino acids. CDR3 sequence reads: CASSYRLAGGSYEQYF. CDR3 sequence (DNA): TGTGCCAGCAGTTACCGACTAGCGGGAGGGTCCTACGAGCAGTACTTC.